Listed below are T cell receptor beta chains from one sample, sequenced in a study of neurological immune-mediated disorders. TCRdb reanalysed the 5' RACE reads using MiXCR and keeps one entry per CDR3 protein. The sample includes tens of thousands of distinct CDR3 sequences, roughly 9% seen only once; the top ten take 1.5% to 2%. Sequencing was carried out using PBMCs. The receptor set was obtained from a man aged 50-59 years in good health. Each CDR3 is given with its conserved first and last residue. Fields, in order: D gene, J gene, clone size, V gene, CDR3 DNA, CDR3 protein. A D gene is named only where the DNA matches it firmly. Clone size is shown for a subset of rows, as once, few, many or a class of expanded clone.

.	TRBJ2-3	many	TRBV6-2/TRBV6-3	TGTGCCAGCAGTTACCGCTCGGGGGAGGCCACAGATACGCAGTATTTT	CASSYRSGEATDTQYF
.	TRBJ1-1	many	TRBV4-1	TGCGCCAGCAGCCAGGAGGACAGAGACAACACTGAAGCTTTCTTT	CASSQEDRDNTEAFF
.	TRBJ1-5	many	TRBV5-1	TGCGCCAGCAGCTTGTGGCCCGGAAGCAATCAGCCCCAGCATTTT	CASSLWPGSNQPQHF
.	TRBJ1-1	many	TRBV12-3/TRBV12-4	TGTGCCAGCAGGAGTGGACAGTACACTGAAGCTTTCTTT	CASRSGQYTEAFF
TRBD1	TRBJ2-5	many	TRBV29-1	TGCAGCGCCGGACAGGGAGGAGAGACCCAGTACTTC	CSAGQGGETQYF
TRBD1	TRBJ2-1	few	TRBV2	TGTGCCGGAGCGCCGGGACAGGGGGCCCTTGGTGAGCAGTTCTTC	CAGAPGQGALGEQFF
.	TRBJ2-3	many	TRBV7-2	TGTGCCAGCAGCTTAGTTGTAGGCCGGGATACGCAGTATTTT	CASSLVVGRDTQYF
TRBD1	TRBJ1-4	many	TRBV5-1	TGCGCCAGCAGCTCCTACGGGACAGGGGAAAAACTGTTTTTT	CASSSYGTGEKLFF
TRBD2	TRBJ2-7	few	TRBV7-2	TGTGCCAGCAGCTCAGTAGCGGGGGGGATTTACGAGCAGTACTTC	CASSSVAGGIYEQYF
TRBD2	TRBJ2-3	many	TRBV2	TGTGCCAGCAGCGACGGACTAGCGGGAATAATCCGCACAGATACGCAGTATTTT	CASSDGLAGIIRTDTQYF
.	TRBJ2-7	many	TRBV5-1	TGCGCCAGCAGCTTCACTGCAGGGACCTACGAGCAGTACTTC	CASSFTAGTYEQYF
TRBD2	TRBJ2-7	many	TRBV2	TGTGCCAGCCAGCGGGAGTACTACGAGCAGTACTTC	CASQREYYEQYF
.	TRBJ1-4	many	TRBV4-1	TGCGCCAGCAGCCAAGGGGGGCAGTCTAATGAAAAACTGTTTTTT	CASSQGGQSNEKLFF
.	TRBJ1-5	many	TRBV7-2	TGTGCCAGCAGCTCCCGGTCCCCCGAGGGGCCCCAGCATTTT	CASSSRSPEGPQHF
TRBD2	TRBJ2-5	few	TRBV3-1	TGTGCCAGCAGCCAAGGACTAGCGGGGGTCCAAGAGACCCAGTACTTC	CASSQGLAGVQETQYF
.	TRBJ1-4	.	TRBV20-1	TGCAGTGCTAGGTTCGAAGGCACTAATGAAAAACTGTTTTTT	CSARFEGTNEKLFF
.	TRBJ1-1	many	TRBV5-1	TGCGCCAGCAGCTTGGGTATAGGAACGATGAAAACTGAAGCTTTCTTT	CASSLGIGTMKTEAFF
.	TRBJ2-7	many	TRBV27	TGTGCCAGCAGTTTGAGGGTAGGCAGCCCTATAATATACGAGCAGTACTTC	CASSLRVGSPIIYEQYF
.	TRBJ1-5	.	TRBV7-2	TGTGCCAGCAGCGCAAGTCCCCTCAGCCCCAGCAGCTTT	CASSASPLSPSSF